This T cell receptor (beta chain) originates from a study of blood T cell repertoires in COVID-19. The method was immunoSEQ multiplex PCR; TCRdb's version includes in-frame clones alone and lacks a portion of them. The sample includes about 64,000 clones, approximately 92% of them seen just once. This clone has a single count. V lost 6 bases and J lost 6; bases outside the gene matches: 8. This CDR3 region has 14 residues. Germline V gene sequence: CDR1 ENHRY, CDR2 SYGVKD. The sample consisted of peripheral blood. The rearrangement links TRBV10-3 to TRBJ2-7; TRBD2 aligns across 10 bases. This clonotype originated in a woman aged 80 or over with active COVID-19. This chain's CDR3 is CAIRNLAGVVEQYF. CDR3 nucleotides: TGTGCCATCAGAAATCTAGCGGGAGTTGTCGAGCAGTACTTC.